These T cell receptor beta chains were read from a single sample in a study of cytomegalovirus exposure and HLA in healthy donors. The assay was immunoSEQ multiplex PCR, and TCRdb's table has in-frame clones only and misses some. The data contain around 190,000 clones, approximately 79% of them singletons. The specimen sequenced was PBMCs. Receptor source: a woman in her twenties or thirties in good health and CMV-seropositive. Each CDR3 is given without its conserved first and last residue.

TRBJ1-1	TRBV29-1	SVEYRRQGARNTEAF
TRBJ1-6	TRBV5-6	ASSGGVKGYNSPLH
TRBJ1-5	TRBV5-6	ASSLGRASQPQH
TRBJ1-5	TRBV18	ASSPPTGQGGQPQH
TRBJ1-2	TRBV7-9	ASRGQGFNYGYT
TRBJ1-5	TRBV7-8	ASSSQGARDQPQH
TRBJ2-7	TRBV6-5	ASSYSDKYEQY
TRBJ2-1	TRBV5-4	ASSLWDRSQNEQF
TRBJ2-6	TRBV6-5	ASWTGTSGANVLT
TRBJ2-5	TRBV11-3	ASSLGTSGRETQY
TRBJ2-3	TRBV6-5	ASSLSGTSTDTQY
TRBJ2-7	TRBV27	ASSLFRVSSYEQY
TRBJ2-2	TRBV7-2	ASSASLNTGELF
TRBJ1-2	TRBV19	ASSRGLNYGYT
TRBJ2-6	TRBV7-6	ASSPGRSGANVLT
NA	TRBV6-5	ASSLDDRGLAEQY
TRBJ2-2	TRBV4-3	ASSQVYLFSGGGDRTGELF
TRBJ1-1	TRBV20-1	SARDPPGTF
TRBJ2-1	TRBV5-1	ASSVTMHEQF
TRBJ2-1	TRBV11-2	ASSLGTSGGEQF
TRBJ2-7	TRBV12-5	ASGSTTHRDRVAYEQY
TRBJ2-3	TRBV6-5	ASSYGGMADTQY
TRBJ1-1	TRBV6-6	ASSPTASNTEAF